The clone carrying this T cell receptor beta chain has a handful of counts. V gave up 2 bases and J gave up 4 bases, with 14 bases separating them. Germline-derived CDR1 and CDR2 are SGHTA and FQGNSA. The CDR3 has 16 amino acids. The time point was: patch test 1, 2 weeks after DPC sensitization. As to treatment: therapeutic diphenylcyclopropenone sensitization with weekly scalp DPC. The record originates from a study of human T cells and chemical hapten exposure. Each CDR3 protein is one row after TCRdb ran MiXCR on the RACE reads. Among approximately 82,000 distinct CDR3 sequences, approximately 10% were seen once, and the ten largest hold 2% to 2.5%.

Source: whole blood, taken in connection with sensitization to the hapten diphenylcyclopropenone (DPC). The chain employs TRBV7-2 and TRBJ1-4; maybe TRBD1 (6 bases). The sequence was collected from a man aged 40-49 years with alopecia areata. Some clones in this sample may be carry-over from other donors' samples. The CDR3 here is CASSLPKTGLNEKLFF. CDR3 sequence (DNA): TGTGCCAGCAGCTTACCCAAGACAGGCCTTAATGAAAAACTGTTTTTT.